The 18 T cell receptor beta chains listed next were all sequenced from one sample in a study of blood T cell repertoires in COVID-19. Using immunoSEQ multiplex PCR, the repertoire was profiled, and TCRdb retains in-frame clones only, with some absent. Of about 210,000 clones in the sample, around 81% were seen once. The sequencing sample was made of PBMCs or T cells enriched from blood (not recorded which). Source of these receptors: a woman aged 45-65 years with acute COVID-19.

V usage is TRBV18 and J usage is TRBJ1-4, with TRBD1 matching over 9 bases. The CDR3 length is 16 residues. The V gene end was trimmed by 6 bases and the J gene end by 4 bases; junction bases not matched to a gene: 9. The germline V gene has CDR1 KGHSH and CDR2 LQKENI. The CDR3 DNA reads TGTGCCAGCTCGCCGGGACAGGGCCCAATTAATGAAAAACTGTTTTTT. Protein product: CASSPGQGPINEKLFF. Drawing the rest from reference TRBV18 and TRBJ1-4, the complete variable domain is NAGVMQNPRHLVRRRGQEARLRCSPMKGHSHVYWYRQLPEEGLKFMVYLQKENIIDESGMPKERFSAEFPKEGPSILRIQQVVRGDSAAYFCASSPGQGPINEKLFFGSGTQLSVL.

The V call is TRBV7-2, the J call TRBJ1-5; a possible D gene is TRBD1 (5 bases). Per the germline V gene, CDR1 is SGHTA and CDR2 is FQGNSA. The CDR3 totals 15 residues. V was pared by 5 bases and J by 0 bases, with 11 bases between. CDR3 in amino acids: CASSPETVSNQPQHF. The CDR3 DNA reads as TGTGCCAGCAGCCCGGAGACAGTTAGCAATCAGCCCCAGCATTTT.

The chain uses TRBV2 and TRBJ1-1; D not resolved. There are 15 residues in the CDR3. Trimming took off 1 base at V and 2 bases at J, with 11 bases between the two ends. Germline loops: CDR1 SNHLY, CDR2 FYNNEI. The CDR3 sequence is CASSEGGWANTEAFF. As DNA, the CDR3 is TGTGCCAGCAGTGAAGGCGGGTGGGCCAACACTGAAGCTTTCTTT. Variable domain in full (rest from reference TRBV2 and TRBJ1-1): EPEVTQTPSHQVTQMGQEVILRCVPISNHLYFYWYRQILGQKVEFLVSFYNNEISEKSEIFDDQFSVERPDGSNFTLKIRSTKLEDSAMYFCASSEGGWANTEAFFGQGTRLTVV.

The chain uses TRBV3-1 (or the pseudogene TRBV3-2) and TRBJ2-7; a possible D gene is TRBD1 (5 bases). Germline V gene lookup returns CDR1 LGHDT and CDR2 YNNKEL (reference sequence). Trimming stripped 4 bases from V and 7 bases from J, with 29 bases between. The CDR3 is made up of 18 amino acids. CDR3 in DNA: TGTGCCAGCAGCCGTCAATCGCTGACAACCCTCAGGGCCGGGGAGCAGTACTTC. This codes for CASSRQSLTTLRAGEQYF.

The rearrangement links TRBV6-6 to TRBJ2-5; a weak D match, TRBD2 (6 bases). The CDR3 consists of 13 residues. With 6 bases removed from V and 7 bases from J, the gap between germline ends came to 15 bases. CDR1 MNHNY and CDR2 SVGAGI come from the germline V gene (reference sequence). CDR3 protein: CASRAGTSGTQYF. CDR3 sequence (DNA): TGTGCCAGCAGGGCCGGGACTTCAGGGACCCAGTACTTC.

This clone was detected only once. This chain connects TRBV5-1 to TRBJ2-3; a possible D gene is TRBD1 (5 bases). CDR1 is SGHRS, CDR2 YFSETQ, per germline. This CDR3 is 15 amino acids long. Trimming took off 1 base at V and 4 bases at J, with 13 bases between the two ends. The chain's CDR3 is CASSLLPLGADTQYF. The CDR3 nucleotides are TGCGCCAGCAGCTTGTTACCCCTAGGGGCAGATACGCAGTATTTT.

CDR3 bases: TGTGCCAGTAGTATAAGTGGGCAGGGGAATCAGCCCCAGCATTTT. Its protein is CASSISGQGNQPQHF. The chain joins TRBV19 to TRBJ1-5; D might be TRBD1 (6 bases). The V and J ends lost 2 bases and 4 bases respectively, with 12 bases between them. CDR3 length: 15 amino acids. CDR1 and CDR2 from the germline V gene are LNHDA and SQIVND (reference sequence).

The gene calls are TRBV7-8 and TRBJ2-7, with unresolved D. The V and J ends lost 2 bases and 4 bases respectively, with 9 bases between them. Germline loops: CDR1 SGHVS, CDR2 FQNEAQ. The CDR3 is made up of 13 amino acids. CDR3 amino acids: CASSLSEWYEQYF. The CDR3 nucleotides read TGTGCCAGCAGCTTAAGCGAGTGGTACGAGCAGTACTTC.

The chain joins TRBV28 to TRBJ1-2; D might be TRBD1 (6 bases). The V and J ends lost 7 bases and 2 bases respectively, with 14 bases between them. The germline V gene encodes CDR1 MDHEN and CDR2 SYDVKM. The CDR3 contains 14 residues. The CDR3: CASISPGGNYGYTF. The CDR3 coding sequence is TGTGCCAGCATCTCCCCTGGGGGCAACTATGGCTACACCTTC.

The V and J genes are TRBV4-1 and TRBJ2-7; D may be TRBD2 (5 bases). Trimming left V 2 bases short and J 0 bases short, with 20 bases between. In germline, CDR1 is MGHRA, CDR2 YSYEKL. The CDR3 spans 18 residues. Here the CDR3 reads CASSQQNRGGLLSYEQYF. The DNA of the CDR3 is TGCGCCAGCAGCCAACAAAACCGCGGAGGCCTTCTCTCCTACGAGCAGTACTTC.

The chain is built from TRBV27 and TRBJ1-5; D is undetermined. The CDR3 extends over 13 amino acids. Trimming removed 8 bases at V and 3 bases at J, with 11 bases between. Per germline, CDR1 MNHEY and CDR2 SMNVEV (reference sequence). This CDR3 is CASFLADNQPQHF. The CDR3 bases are TGTGCCAGCTTTCTGGCGGACAATCAGCCCCAGCATTTT.

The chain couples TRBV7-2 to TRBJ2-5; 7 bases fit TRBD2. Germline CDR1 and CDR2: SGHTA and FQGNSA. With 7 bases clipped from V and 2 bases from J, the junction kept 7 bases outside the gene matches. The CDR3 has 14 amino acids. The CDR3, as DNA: TGTGCCAGCAAAGAGGGAGGGGTGCAAGAGACCCAGTACTTC. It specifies CASKEGGVQETQYF.

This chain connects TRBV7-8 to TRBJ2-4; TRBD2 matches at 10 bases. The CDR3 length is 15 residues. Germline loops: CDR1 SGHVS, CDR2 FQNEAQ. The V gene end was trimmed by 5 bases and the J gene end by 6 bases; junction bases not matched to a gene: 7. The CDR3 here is CASSPPSGGLNIQYF. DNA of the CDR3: TGTGCCAGCAGCCCACCTAGCGGGGGTTTAAACATTCAGTACTTC.

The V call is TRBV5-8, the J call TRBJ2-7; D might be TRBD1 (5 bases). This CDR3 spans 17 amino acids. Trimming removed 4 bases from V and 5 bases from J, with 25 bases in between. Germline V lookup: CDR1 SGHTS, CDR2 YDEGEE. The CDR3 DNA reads TGTGCCAGCAGCCATACACACAGGATCCAGTTCGACGACGAGCAGTACTTC. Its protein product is CASSHTHRIQFDDEQYF. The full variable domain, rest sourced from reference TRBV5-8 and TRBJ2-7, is EAGVTQSPTHLIKTRGQQATLRCSPISGHTSVYWYQQALGLGLQFLLWYDEGEERNRGNFPPRFSGRQFPNYSSELNVNALELEDSALYLCASSHTHRIQFDDEQYFGPGTRLTVT.

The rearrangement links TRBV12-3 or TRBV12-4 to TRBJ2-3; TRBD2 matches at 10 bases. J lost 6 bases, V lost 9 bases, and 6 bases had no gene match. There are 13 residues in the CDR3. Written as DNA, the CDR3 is TGTGCCAGTTCGGATAGCGGGGGGGATACGCAGTATTTT. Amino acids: CASSDSGGDTQYF.

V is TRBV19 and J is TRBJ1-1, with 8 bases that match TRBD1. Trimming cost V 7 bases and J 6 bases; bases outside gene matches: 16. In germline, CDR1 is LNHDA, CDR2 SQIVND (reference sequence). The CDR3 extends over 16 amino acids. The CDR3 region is CASTPYPGQGRSEAFF. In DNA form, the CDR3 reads TGTGCCAGTACACCCTATCCAGGACAGGGTAGGTCTGAAGCTTTCTTT. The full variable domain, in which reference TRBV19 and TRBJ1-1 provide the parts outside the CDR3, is DGGITQSPKYLFRKEGQNVTLSCEQNLNHDAMYWYRQDPGQGLRLIYYSQIVNDFQKGDIAEGYSVSREKKESFPLTVTSAQKNPTAFYLCASTPYPGQGRSEAFFGQGTRLTVV.

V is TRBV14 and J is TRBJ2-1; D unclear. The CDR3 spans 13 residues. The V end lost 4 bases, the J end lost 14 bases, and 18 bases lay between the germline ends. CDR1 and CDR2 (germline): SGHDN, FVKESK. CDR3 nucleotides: TGTGCCAGCAGCCCTCCCTCCGCTAGAGGCAAGTTCTTC. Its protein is CASSPPSARGKFF.

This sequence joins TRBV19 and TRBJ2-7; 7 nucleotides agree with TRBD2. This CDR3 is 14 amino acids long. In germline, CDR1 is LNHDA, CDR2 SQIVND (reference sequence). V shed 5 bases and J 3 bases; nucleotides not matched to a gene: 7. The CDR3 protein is CASSPGGSFYEQYF. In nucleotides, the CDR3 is TGTGCCAGTAGTCCAGGCGGGAGCTTCTACGAGCAGTACTTC.